This T cell receptor (beta chain) was recorded in a study of neurological immune-mediated disorders. From 2 million PBMCs stored at -80 C, the unsorted libraries were generated. In its sample, this clonotype was seen many times. TCRdb re-called the 5' RACE reads through MiXCR, storing one row per CDR3 protein. The sample consists of tens of thousands of distinct CDR3 sequences, under 4.5% of them appearing once. Per the germline V gene, CDR1 is SGHRS and CDR2 is YFSETQ. Trimming shortened V by 0 bases and J by 0 bases, and 6 bases separated the two germline ends. The CDR3 totals 15 residues. The sequenced sample was PBMCs. This chain uses TRBV5-1 with TRBJ2-2; D is ambiguous. The sequence was collected from a woman aged 45-60 years with multiple sclerosis. CDR3 sequence reads: CASSLATTNTGELFF. CDR3 DNA sequence: TGCGCCAGCAGCTTGGCGACGACGAACACCGGGGAGCTGTTTTTT. Filled out from reference TRBV5-1 and TRBJ2-2, the complete variable domain reads KAGVTQTPRYLIKTRGQQVTLSCSPISGHRSVSWYQQTPGQGLQFLFEYFSETQRNKGNFPGRFSGRQFSNSRSEMNVSTLELGDSALYLCASSLATTNTGELFFGEGSRLTVL.